This T cell receptor beta chain is drawn from a study of identical twins. CDR1 SQVTM and CDR2 ANQGSEA come from the germline V gene. The CDR3 is made up of 13 amino acids. Deletions cut 3 bases from V and 3 bases from J, with 11 bases between. TCRdb re-derived calls from the 5' RACE reads in MiXCR, one entry per CDR3 protein. The sample holds about 220,000 distinct CDR3 sequences, 7% to 8.5% seen once. This clonotype was found many times. Another study also made use of these data, one on yellow fever vaccine responses in identical twins.

The sample taken for sequencing was CD8+ T cells sorted from blood. This sequence was found in a woman under 30 in good health. The gene calls are TRBV29-1 and TRBJ1-1, with D maybe TRBD1 (6 bases). The CDR3 sequence is CSVDGGSDTEAFF. In nucleotides, the CDR3 is TGCAGCGTTGATGGGGGCTCGGACACTGAAGCTTTCTTT.